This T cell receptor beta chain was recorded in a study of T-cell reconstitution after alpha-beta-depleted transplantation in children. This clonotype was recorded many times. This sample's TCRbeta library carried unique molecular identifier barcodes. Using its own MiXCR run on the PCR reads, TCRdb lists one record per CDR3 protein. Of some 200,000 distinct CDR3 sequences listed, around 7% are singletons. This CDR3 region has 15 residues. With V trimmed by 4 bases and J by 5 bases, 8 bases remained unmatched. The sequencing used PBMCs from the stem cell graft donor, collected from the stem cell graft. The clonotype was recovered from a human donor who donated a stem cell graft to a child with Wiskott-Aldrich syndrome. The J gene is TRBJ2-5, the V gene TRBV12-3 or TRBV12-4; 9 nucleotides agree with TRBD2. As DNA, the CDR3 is TGTGCCAGCAGTTCCTATAGCGGGAGCTTGGAGACCCAGTACTTC. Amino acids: CASSSYSGSLETQYF.